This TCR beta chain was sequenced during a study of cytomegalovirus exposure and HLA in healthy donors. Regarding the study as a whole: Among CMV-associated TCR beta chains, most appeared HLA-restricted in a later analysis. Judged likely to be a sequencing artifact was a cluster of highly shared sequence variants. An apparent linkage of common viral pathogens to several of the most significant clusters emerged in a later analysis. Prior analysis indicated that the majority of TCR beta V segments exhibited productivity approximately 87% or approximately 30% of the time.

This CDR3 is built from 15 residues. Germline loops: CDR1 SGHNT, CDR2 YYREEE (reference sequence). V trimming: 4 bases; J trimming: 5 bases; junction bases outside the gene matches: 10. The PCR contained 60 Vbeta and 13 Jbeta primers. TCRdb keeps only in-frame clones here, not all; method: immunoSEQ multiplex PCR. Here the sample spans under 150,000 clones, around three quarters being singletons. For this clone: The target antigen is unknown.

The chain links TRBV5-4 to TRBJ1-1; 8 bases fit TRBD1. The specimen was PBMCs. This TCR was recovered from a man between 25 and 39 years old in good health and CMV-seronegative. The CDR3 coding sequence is TGTGCCAGCAGCCTTCAGACAGGGGTGAGGACTGAAGCTTTCTTT. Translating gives CASSLQTGVRTEAFF.